This T cell receptor (beta chain) originates from a study of blood T cell repertoires in COVID-19 (TCRdb year 2020). Background for the entire study: Samples covering the acute and convalescent phases of COVID-19 were provided by collaborators in the United States, Italy and Spain. The material from the prospective study consisted of cDNA or gDNA derived from T cells, B-cell-depleted T cells, or PBMCs. Subjects who had been exposed to COVID-19, were actively infected with it, or had recovered from it provided the deeply sampled blood TCRbeta repertoires that made up the dataset. The repertoires were released in a freely available public database meant as a resource for research on the immune response to SARS-CoV-2. The samples were drawn from two sources: the first 160 participants of the ongoing ImmuneRACE study, and over 1,000 subjects contributed by 6 global collaborators. A de-identified subject ID, COVID-19 status, age in years and sex were almost always included in the sample metadata. Where available, HLA class I and class II types were obtained from metadata supplied by the sample provider rather than from assay-based typing.

The immunoSEQ Assay, a bias-controlled multiplex PCR, was used to amplify TCRbeta CDR3 regions from genomic DNA. The published analysis was carried out like this. The number of nucleated cells in each sample was estimated from the amplification of reference gene primers within the assay. Sequence reads were collapsed and filtered to measure the absolute abundance of every unique TCRbeta CDR3 rearrangement. For each sample, productive Simpson clonality was calculated by taking the square root of Simpson's diversity index across productive rearrangements. This immuneACCESS table, as held by TCRdb, lists in-frame sequences with V and J called but not all clones. Of the missing ones, under half trace to an unresolved V gene in checked studies; the others have no known cause. V and J calls and clone size are as listed in that table; D and trimming were resolved from the DNA. In this sample the table shows about 270,000 clones, just over 85% of which occur a single time. The leading ten clones occupy around 15% of the sample.

The paper as a whole reports these results and caveats: The quantity of clinical and demographic metadata differed by source and by participant and was supplied without curation.

With respect to this clone: Its antigen target is currently unknown. Base qualities are not at hand, and no much larger clone is one base apart.

In the prospective study, participants were about 18 to 90 years old, resided in about 25 geographic areas of the United States, and were enrolled through a virtual design. In the prospective study, participants were assigned to cohorts based on the clinical history participants reported in a screening survey and a study questionnaire. Recovered participants in ImmuneRACE Cohort 3 were defined as having two consecutive negative NP/OP PCR tests, clearance from a healthcare professional, or resolution of symptoms. In the prospective study, whole blood, serum and a nasopharyngeal or oropharyngeal swab were collected from each participant by mobile phlebotomists. Over a roughly 2-month period, participants in the prospective study had the option of providing additional blood draws and questionnaires. Before DNA extraction, blood samples from the prospective study were shipped at room temperature or frozen.

CDR1 MDHEN and CDR2 SYDVKM were looked up in the germline V gene. V drops 10 bases and J drops 3 bases, leaving 16 bases in between. The CDR3 numbers 14 residues from cysteine through phenylalanine. The kept DNA is CDR3 alone, 42 bases in frame from the first base. The receptor's source is a young man who had recovered from COVID-19. Sample: PBMCs or T cells enriched from blood (not recorded which). The rearrangement joined TRBV28 to TRBJ2-1; the D region possibly corresponds to TRBD2 (6 bases align). Read as DNA, the sequence is TGTGCCACCATCGGGGGAGGATTCTACAATGAGCAGTTCTTC. Protein translation: CATIGGGFYNEQFF.